This T cell receptor beta chain was sequenced during a study of cytomegalovirus exposure and HLA in healthy donors. This clone appeared once. Its antigen is unknown. The germline V gene has CDR1 SGHAT and CDR2 FQDESV (reference sequence). The CDR3 has 13 residues. The V gene end was trimmed by 5 bases and the J gene end by 4 bases; junction bases not matched to a gene: 3. The PCR used 60 Vbeta and 13 Jbeta primers. The method was immunoSEQ multiplex PCR; TCRdb's version includes in-frame clones alone and lacks a portion of them. Altogether about 110,000 clones are present, roughly 75% being singletons, with the ten largest covering roughly 2.5%. Study observations and caveats: A prior analysis recorded that most TCR beta V segments were productive about 90% or about 30% of the time.

This TCR was sampled from a middle-aged man in good health and CMV-seronegative. J is TRBJ1-1 and V is TRBV11-1; 8 nucleotides agree with TRBD1. The sample consisted of PBMCs. The CDR3 reads CASSQGAATEAFF. For the CDR3, the DNA is TGTGCCAGCAGCCAGGGGGCAGCCACTGAAGCTTTCTTT. Full variable domain (rest looked up from reference TRBV11-1 and TRBJ1-1): EAEVAQSPRYKITEKSQAVAFWCDPISGHATLYWYRQILGQGPELLVQFQDESVVDDSQLPKDRFSAERLKGVDSTLKIQPAELGDSAMYLCASSQGAATEAFFGQGTRLTVV.